This passage covers 21 T cell receptor beta chains from one sample sequenced in a study of T and B cells in COVID-19 patients. BIOMED2 TRB-A/B primer pools were used in multiplex TRB PCR. TCRdb independently ran MiXCR on the multiplex PCR reads; one entry per CDR3 protein. The repertoire holds 9,500 or so distinct CDR3 sequences, with over 30% as singletons. Each TRB amplification used 250-500 ng of genomic DNA from blood. Input material: blood. These receptors were obtained from a human donor with active COVID-19.

This clonotype was seen a few times. The rearrangement joins TRBV18 to TRBJ2-5, with D possibly being TRBD2 (6 bases). The CDR3 covers 13 residues. V was trimmed by 0 bases and J by 4 bases, leaving 6 bases between them. CDR1 is KGHSH, CDR2 LQKENI, per germline. The CDR3: CASSPPGGETQYF. Written as DNA, the CDR3 is TGTGCCAGCTCACCACCGGGAGGAGAGACCCAGTACTTC. Complete variable domain (other parts from reference TRBV18 and TRBJ2-5): NAGVMQNPRHLVRRRGQEARLRCSPMKGHSHVYWYRQLPEEGLKFMVYLQKENIIDESGMPKERFSAEFPKEGPSILRIQQVVRGDSAAYFCASSPPGGETQYFGPGTRLLVL.

This chain connects TRBV27 to TRBJ2-2, with 10 nucleotides matching TRBD1. Per the germline V gene, CDR1 is MNHEY and CDR2 is SMNVEV (reference sequence). This CDR3 is built from 19 residues. Losses at the gene ends were 5 bases for V and 4 bases for J; bases not matched to a gene: 16. The CDR3 loop is CASSPLTGTGVRVTGELFF. In DNA, the CDR3 is TGTGCCAGCAGTCCGCTCACCGGGACAGGGGTTCGCGTCACCGGGGAGCTGTTTTTT.

This sequence joins TRBV4-1 and TRBJ2-2; D could derive from TRBD1 or TRBD2 (5 bases each). Trimming took 9 bases from V and 7 from J, leaving 15 bases between them. Per the germline V gene, CDR1 is MGHRA and CDR2 is YSYEKL. The CDR3 contains 13 residues. The CDR3 nucleotides read TGCGCCAGTGCCGGGGCGGCGGTCGGGGAGCTGTTTTTT. It is translated as CASAGAAVGELFF.

This clonotype was observed once. The chain joins TRBV13 to TRBJ2-1; D tentatively fits TRBD1 or TRBD2 (6 bases each). The CDR3 length is 15 residues. The V and J ends lost 5 bases and 5 bases respectively, with 16 bases between them. CDR1 PRHDT and CDR2 FYEKMQ come from the germline V gene (reference sequence). The CDR3 DNA is TGTGCCAGCAGCCCCGATGTGGGGGGCGACAATGAGCAGTTCTTC. This sequence encodes CASSPDVGGDNEQFF.

The chain combines TRBV30 with TRBJ1-1, with D uncertain. Germline loops: CDR1 GTSNPN, CDR2 SVGIG (reference sequence). CDR3 size: 11 residues. Trimming pared 5 bases from V and 5 bases from J, leaving 9 bases between. DNA for the CDR3: TGTGCCTGGTTCTTTCTGACTGAAGCTTTCTTT. Its translation: CAWFFLTEAFF. Combining the CDR3 with reference TRBV30 and TRBJ1-1 gives the whole variable domain SQTIHQWPATLVQPVGSPLSLECTVEGTSNPNLYWYRQAAGRGLQLLFYSVGIGQISSEVPQNLSASRPQDRQFILSSKKLLLSDSGFYLCAWFFLTEAFFGQGTRLTVV.

The table lists this clonotype with a few counts. V usage is TRBV19 and J usage is TRBJ1-1; tentative D call: TRBD1 (6 bases). This CDR3 has 11 amino acids. The germline V gene has CDR1 LNHDA and CDR2 SQIVND (reference sequence). The V and J ends lost 8 bases and 4 bases respectively, with 8 bases between them. CDR3 sequence reads: CASLDSTEAFF. In DNA, the CDR3 is TGTGCCAGTCTGGACAGCACTGAAGCTTTCTTT.

The CDR3 DNA reads as TGTGCCATCAGTGAGTTAAAGACACCAACGGGCCAGCCCCAGCATTTT. Translated, it gives CAISELKTPTGQPQHF. The chain links TRBV10-3 to TRBJ1-5; no clear D gene. The ends were cut back, 1 base at V and 7 bases at J, with 17 bases in the middle. The CDR3 contains 16 residues. The germline V gene encodes CDR1 ENHRY and CDR2 SYGVKD.

As concerns this clonotype: This may arise from a read error, as a much more abundant clone is one base away. The V gene is TRBV19, the J gene TRBJ2-2; TRBD1 agrees at 7 bases. The CDR3 spans 14 residues. Germline CDR1 LNHDA, CDR2 SQIVND (reference sequence). The CDR3 region has the DNA TGTGCCAGTAAACCGGGACAGAACACCGTGGAGCTGTTTTTT. This sequence encodes CASKPGQNTVELFF. Drawing the rest from reference TRBV19 and TRBJ2-2, the complete variable domain is DGGITQSPKYLFRKEGQNVTLSCEQNLNHDAMYWYRQDPGQGLRLIYYSQIVNDFQKGDIAEGYSVSREKKESFPLTVTSAQKNPTAFYLCASKPGQNTVELFFGEGSRLTVL.

This clonotype was seen only a few times. J is TRBJ2-7 and V is TRBV6-1; TRBD2 is a possible D gene (5 bases). V lost 1 base and J 8 bases, leaving 9 bases between the germline ends. Germline V gene sequence: CDR1 MNHNS, CDR2 SASEGT. This CDR3 has 12 amino acids. The CDR3 reads CASSEVGEKQYF. The CDR3 DNA reads TGTGCCAGCAGTGAAGTGGGAGAGAAGCAGTACTTC.

This clonotype showed up just a few times. The gene calls are TRBV27 and TRBJ2-5; either TRBD1 or TRBD2 may fit D (6 bases each). The CDR3 is 13 residues long. Looked up from germline, CDR1 is MNHEY and CDR2 is SMNVEV (reference sequence). Trimming shortened V by 6 bases and J by 5 bases, and 13 bases separated the two germline ends. DNA for the CDR3: TGTGCCAGCAGGGGCCGGGGGCGGGAGACCCAGTACTTC. It translates to CASRGRGRETQYF.

This clonotype occurred a few times. CDR3 region: CASVRQGGQPQHF. CDR3 coding DNA: TGTGCCAGCGTAAGGCAAGGAGGGCAGCCCCAGCATTTT. This sequence joins TRBV12-3 or TRBV12-4 and TRBJ1-5; D unclear. The V gene lost 8 bases and the J gene lost 7 bases, with 15 bases spanning the gap. The CDR3 covers 13 residues.

This sequence joins TRBV11-3 and TRBJ1-1; tentatively, D is TRBD1 (5 bases). Germline V gene sequence: CDR1 SGHNT, CDR2 YENEEA. There are 14 residues in the CDR3. Between the trimmed V and J ends, which lost 6 bases and 3 bases, there was a span of 14 bases. CDR3 loop: CASSFGQGYTEAFF. The CDR3 bases are TGTGCCAGCAGTTTTGGGCAGGGTTACACTGAAGCTTTCTTT.

The gene calls are TRBV12-3 or TRBV12-4 and TRBJ2-7; 8 positions match TRBD1. The V and J ends lost 6 bases and 4 bases, in that order; junction bases with no gene match: 5. The CDR3 has 13 residues. The CDR3 DNA sequence: TGTGCCAGCAGCTGGACAGGGAATTACGAGCAGTACTTC. Translation gives CASSWTGNYEQYF.

The chain is built from TRBV6-5 and TRBJ2-7, with unresolved D. Trimming removed 5 bases from V and 2 bases from J, with 7 bases in between. Germline-derived CDR1 and CDR2 are MNHEY and SVGAGI. CDR3 length: 12 residues. CDR3 sequence reads: CASSPDAYEQYF. In nucleotides, the CDR3 is TGTGCCAGCAGTCCCGATGCCTACGAGCAGTACTTC.

In its sample, this clonotype is medium-sized (0.01 to 0.1%). The chain is built from TRBV14 and TRBJ2-3; D perhaps matches TRBD1 (6 bases). V lost 5 bases, J lost 7 bases, and 10 bases lay in between. There are 12 residues in the CDR3. Looked up from germline, CDR1 is SGHDN and CDR2 is FVKESK. The CDR3, as DNA: TGTGCCAGCAGCTTTGACAGGAATACGCAGTATTTT. Protein: CASSFDRNTQYF.

This clonotype has a handful of counts. The chain combines TRBV5-6 with TRBJ2-2, with D unclear. The CDR3 runs 13 residues. V lost 4 bases and J 7 bases, leaving 11 bases between the germline ends. Germline CDR1 reads SGHDT; CDR2 reads YYEEEE. In DNA form, the CDR3 reads TGTGCCAGCAGCGAACGGTTGGGCGGGGAGCTGTTTTTT. It is translated as CASSERLGGELFF.

The rearrangement uses TRBV10-3 and TRBJ2-7; no reliable D call. Trimming removed 8 bases at V and 4 bases at J, with 9 bases between. Germline V gives CDR1 ENHRY, CDR2 SYGVKD. This CDR3 region has 11 residues. The CDR3 DNA is TGTGCCATCTTGCAATTTTACGAGCAGTACTTC. Residues: CAILQFYEQYF.

Sample share makes this clonotype medium-sized. This chain uses TRBV11-3 with TRBJ2-5; 7 bases are a match to TRBD2. From germline, CDR1 is SGHNT and CDR2 YENEEA. This CDR3 region has 14 residues. V shed 2 bases and J 4 bases; nucleotides not matched to a gene: 4. This chain's CDR3 is CASSLSTSRETQYF. CDR3 sequence (DNA): TGTGCCAGCAGCTTATCGACTAGCAGAGAGACCCAGTACTTC. The variable domain in full, completed from reference TRBV11-3 and TRBJ2-5, reads EAGVVQSPRYKIIEKKQPVAFWCNPISGHNTLYWYLQNLGQGPELLIRYENEEAVDDSQLPKDRFSAERLKGVDSTLKIQPAELGDSAVYLCASSLSTSRETQYFGPGTRLLVL.

The chain uses TRBV24-1 and TRBJ2-7, with D uncertain. With 5 bases removed from V and 0 bases from J, the gap between germline ends came to 7 bases. Germline lookup yields CDR1 KGHDR and CDR2 SFDVKD. The CDR3 spans 13 residues. CDR3 DNA: TGTGCCACCAGTGGGCAGGACTCCTACGAGCAGTACTTC. Translation: CATSGQDSYEQYF.

A word on this clonotype: The junction departs from germline at one end; a sequencing error may be responsible. The rearrangement joins TRBV12-3 or TRBV12-4 to TRBJ1-1, with 7 bases matching TRBD1. This CDR3 has 15 amino acids. This CDR3 is CASSLSGQLNSEAFF. CDR3 nucleotides: TGTGCCAGCAGTTTATCGGGACAGCTGAACTCTGAAGCTTTCTTT.

This clonotype qualifies as medium-sized. The rearrangement joins TRBV11-3 to TRBJ2-2; D unclear. Germline CDR1 reads SGHNT; CDR2 reads YENEEA. The CDR3 runs 15 residues. Trimming took 5 bases from V and 0 from J, leaving 10 bases between them. The chain's CDR3 is CASSRSSTNTGELFF. The CDR3 DNA reads TGTGCCAGCAGCCGCAGTAGTACGAACACCGGGGAGCTGTTTTTT.